The clone carrying this TCR beta chain has a handful of counts. The target antigen is unknown. Assay execution proceeded at the deep level. In the authors' workflow: Filtering of immunoSEQ junctional sequences could not match full-length read filtering. TCRdb keeps only in-frame clones here, not all; method: immunoSEQ multiplex PCR. The DNA was the basis for D and trimming; V, J and clone size are from that table. The sample contains some 1 million clones, 65% to 80% of which appear only once. The sample belongs to a study of shared clonotypes between healthy human individuals. Background on the study: Per-donor plates numbered three CD4 naive, three CD4 memory, two CD8 naive and one CD8 memory.

In germline, CDR1 is MNHNS, CDR2 SASEGT. The CDR3 runs to 15 residues. With 2 bases removed from V and 2 bases from J, the gap between germline ends came to 10 bases. Whole-study results and caveats: Although depth was large, rarefaction showed that sequencing of the sorted subsets was incomplete.

The V and J genes are TRBV6-1 and TRBJ1-5, with D uncertain. Sequenced sample: memory CD4+ T cells sorted from blood. The subset here: CD45RA-negative fraction. This clonotype was sampled from a man younger than 30 in good health. This CDR3 is CASSESVNGNQPQHF. DNA of the CDR3: TGTGCCAGCAGTGAATCCGTTAATGGCAATCAGCCCCAGCATTTT.